This T cell receptor beta chain was captured in a study of cytomegalovirus exposure and HLA in healthy donors. General observations from the study: It is likely that the observed cluster of highly shared sequence variants was a sequencing artifact. Later findings reportedly placed an Asian-associated ancestry cluster below the approximately 650-donor mean for N-insertions.

This clone showed up just a few times. Its antigen is as yet unknown. The V gene end was trimmed by 3 bases and the J gene end by 4 bases; junction bases not matched to a gene: 5. Germline loops: CDR1 SGHVS, CDR2 FNYEAQ. This CDR3 is 16 amino acids long. Vbeta (60) and Jbeta (13) primers were used in the PCR. The method was immunoSEQ multiplex PCR; TCRdb's version includes in-frame clones alone and lacks a portion of them. In the table there are 130,000 or so clones, around 8.5% of which are singletons. The chain joins TRBV7-6 to TRBJ2-2; 10 bases line up with TRBD2. The TCR originated in a man aged 40-55 years in good health and CMV-seronegative. Sequenced sample: PBMCs. The CDR3 DNA reads as TGTGCCAGCAGCTTGTGGGCTAGCGGGGGCACCGGGGAGCTGTTTTTT. This encodes CASSLWASGGTGELFF.